A single sample is the source of the 8 T cell receptor beta chains below, sequenced in a study of cytomegalovirus exposure and HLA in healthy donors. It was with 60 Vbeta and 13 Jbeta primers that the PCR ran. TCRdb's copy holds only in-frame clones and misses some; the assay was immunoSEQ multiplex PCR. Among about 180,000 clones listed, about 86% were seen once. The material sequenced was PBMCs. Receptors originate from a woman in her 30s in good health and CMV-seronegative.

The chain carries TRBV19 and TRBJ2-1; TRBD2 is a possible D gene (5 bases). The germline gives CDR1 LNHDA, CDR2 SQIVND (reference sequence). V lost 3 bases and J lost 6, with 15 bases in between. The CDR3 length is 15 residues. This CDR3 is CASSMGSPRGNEQFF. The CDR3 DNA reads as TGTGCCAGTAGTATGGGCTCCCCTCGGGGCAATGAGCAGTTCTTC.

V usage is TRBV27 and J usage is TRBJ2-5; unclear D gene. Trimming removed 3 bases at V and 2 bases at J, with 16 bases between. CDR3 length: 16 amino acids. CDR1 and CDR2 from the germline V gene are MNHEY and SMNVEV (reference sequence). In nucleotides, the CDR3 is TGTGCCAGCAGTTTTGGCCCGGTAGCCACGCAAGAGACCCAGTACTTC. Translated, it gives CASSFGPVATQETQYF.

The CDR3 nucleotides read TGCGCCAGCAGCCAAGATTTCAAAAACTACGAGCAGTACTTC. It is translated as CASSQDFKNYEQYF. The chain couples TRBV4-3 to TRBJ2-7; the D is unclear. V lost 0 bases and J 3 bases, leaving 9 bases between the germline ends. The CDR3 has 14 amino acids. Per the germline V gene, CDR1 is LGHNA and CDR2 is YSLEER.

This clone was recorded a few times. The V gene is TRBV4-3, the J gene TRBJ1-1; TRBD1 agrees at 7 bases. Germline loops: CDR1 LGHNA, CDR2 YSLEER. The CDR3 spans 16 residues. The V segment lost 0 bases and the J segment 3 bases; nucleotides outside the gene matches: 7. CDR3 bases: TGCGCCAGCAGCCAAGAAAGCGACAGGGAGGACACTGAAGCTTTCTTT. This codes for CASSQESDREDTEAFF.

This clone was counted only a few times. The chain couples TRBV6-6 to TRBJ2-7, with TRBD2 matching over 7 bases. Losses at the gene ends were 2 bases for V and 4 bases for J; bases not matched to a gene: 8. There are 15 residues in the CDR3. Germline CDR1 and CDR2: MNHNY and SVGAGI (reference sequence). CDR3 nucleotides: TGTGCCAGCAGTTACACGGGAGGCCTTGGGTACGAGCAGTACTTC. It translates to CASSYTGGLGYEQYF.

V gene TRBV5-4 combines with J gene TRBJ2-2, with D possibly TRBD1 on 5 matching bases. Germline CDR1 and CDR2: SGHNT and YYREEE (reference sequence). V dropped 0 bases and J dropped 7 bases, with 13 bases sitting between them. The CDR3 length is 15 residues. The CDR3 coding sequence is TGTGCCAGCAGCTTGGGGATAGGGGATATCGGGGAGCTGTTTTTT. This codes for CASSLGIGDIGELFF.

The chain is built from TRBV27 and TRBJ1-1, with TRBD1 matching 9 bases. Germline V gene sequence: CDR1 MNHEY, CDR2 SMNVEV (reference sequence). The V segment lost 1 base and the J segment 5 bases; nucleotides outside the gene matches: 5. This CDR3 is 15 amino acids long. CDR3 coding DNA: TGTGCCAGCAGTTTATACAGGGGGCGAGGGACTGAAGCTTTCTTT. This translates into CASSLYRGRGTEAFF.

The chain joins TRBV5-1 to TRBJ1-4; TRBD1 matches at 8 bases. The CDR3 extends over 15 amino acids. V lost 4 bases and J lost 3; bases outside the gene matches: 5. Germline loops: CDR1 SGHRS, CDR2 YFSETQ. In nucleotides, the CDR3 is TGCGCCAGCAGCAAACAGGGGGAAGCTAATGAAAAACTGTTTTTT. Amino acids: CASSKQGEANEKLFF.